This TCR beta chain was observed in a study of CD8 T cells in Susac syndrome. For the study at large: Patients with Susac syndrome were therapy-naive, on corticosteroids, or on intravenous immunoglobulin alone at blood draw.

Study-wide results and caveats: Individuals included in the TCR sequencing and HLA analysis were acknowledged by the study to be relatively few in number.

Fulfillment of recently defined diagnostic criteria for definite or probable disease was shown by the patients with Susac syndrome. This clonotype was detected once. Its cognate antigen is unknown. cDNA came from about 0.5 to 1 ug RNA primed by random hexamers. The CDR3 of TCR beta was amplified by immunoSEQ multiplex PCR across 54 Vbeta and 13 Jbeta. MiXCR, run by TCRdb on the immunoSEQ multiplex PCR reads, gives a single entry per CDR3 protein. The sample yields around 170,000 distinct CDR3 sequences, approximately 95% seen once. V lost 2 bases and J 3 bases, leaving 6 bases between the germline ends. This CDR3 spans 13 amino acids. Germline V CDR1 and CDR2: MNHEY, SVGAGI.

The sequence was obtained from a human donor with Susac syndrome. Specimen: CD4+ T cells from PBMCs. V and J are TRBV6-5 and TRBJ2-3; D uncertain. CDR3 in amino acids: CASSYVATDTQYF. The DNA for the CDR3 is TGTGCCAGCAGTTACGTCGCTACAGATACGCAGTATTTT.